This entry concerns a single T cell receptor (beta chain). The antigen is undetermined. V was cut by 4 bases and J by 7 bases, with 28 bases left in between. Looked up from germline, CDR1 is GTSNPN and CDR2 is SVGIG (reference sequence). The CDR3 spans 18 residues. Constant-region reverse primers amplified full-length variable regions, followed by semi-nested Nested Universal Primer A PCR. From the 5' RACE reads, TCRdb called clonotypes with MiXCR, one entry per CDR3 protein. The sample has 55,000 to 70,000 distinct CDR3 sequences; around 26% are singletons. Overall study results and limits: Tumor Tregs overlapped most with tumor, then blood, naive CD4+ cells.

This TCR was recovered from a female donor with breast cancer. Sequencing was done on a sample of tumor-infiltrating memory CD4+ T cells sorted from the breast tumor. This sample's subset: memory CD4+ T cells, CD4+CD45RO+CD25-. The chain links TRBV30 to TRBJ2-2; D could derive from TRBD1 or TRBD2 (5 bases each). The CDR3 here is CAWKFRGPEKMEVGELFF. Here the CDR3 DNA reads TGTGCCTGGAAATTTCGGGGCCCCGAGAAGATGGAGGTCGGGGAGCTGTTTTTT.